This TCR beta chain was retrieved from a study of human T cells and chemical hapten exposure. Study-wide findings and caveats: Compared with pre-sensitization or healthy control sets, expanded TCRs clustered more.

This clonotype was observed at least ten times. Its specificity is not known. The CDR3 is 14 amino acids. Trimming took 5 bases from V and 0 from J, leaving 8 bases between them. In the original processing: A typical sample had approximately 93,000 TCRs, with roughly 20,000 to 700,000 overall. TCRdb independently ran MiXCR on the RACE reads; one entry per CDR3 protein. The authors' filters were not applied to this entry. The repertoire consists of fewer than 500,000 distinct CDR3 sequences, with around 5% occurring once and the leading ten covering approximately 2.3%. The time point was: patch test 1, 2 weeks after DPC sensitization. Treatment defined: therapeutic diphenylcyclopropenone sensitization with weekly scalp DPC.

The sequence was obtained from a woman in her forties or fifties with alopecia areata. Some clones in this sample may be carry-over from other donors' samples. The chain recombines TRBV12-3 or TRBV12-4 with TRBJ2-1; D unresolved. The sample was whole blood, taken in connection with sensitization to the hapten diphenylcyclopropenone (DPC). The CDR3: CASSLPSSYNEQFF. The CDR3 nucleotides read TGTGCCAGCAGTCTACCTAGCTCCTACAATGAGCAGTTCTTC.